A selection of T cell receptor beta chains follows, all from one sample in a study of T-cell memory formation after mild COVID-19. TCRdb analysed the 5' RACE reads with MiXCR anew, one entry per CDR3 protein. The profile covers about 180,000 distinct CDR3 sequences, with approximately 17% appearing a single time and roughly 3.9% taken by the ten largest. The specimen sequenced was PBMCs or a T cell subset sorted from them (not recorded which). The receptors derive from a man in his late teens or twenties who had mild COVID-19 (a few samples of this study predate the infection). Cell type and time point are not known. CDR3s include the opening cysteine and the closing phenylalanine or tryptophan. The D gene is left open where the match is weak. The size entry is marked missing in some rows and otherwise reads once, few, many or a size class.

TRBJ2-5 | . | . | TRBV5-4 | CASSLDGRVRETQYF | TGTGCCAGCAGCTTGGACGGCAGGGTACGGGAGACCCAGTACTTC
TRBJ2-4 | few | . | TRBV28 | CASSLRGIQYF | TGTGCCAGCAGTTTAAGAGGCATTCAGTACTTC
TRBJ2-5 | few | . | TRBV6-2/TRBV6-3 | CASSYAVATRETQYF | TGTGCCAGCAGTTACGCGGTGGCTACCCGAGAGACCCAGTACTTC
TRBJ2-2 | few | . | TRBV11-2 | CASSLARGLSTGELFF | TGTGCCAGCAGCTTAGCCAGGGGACTGAGCACCGGGGAGCTGTTTTTT
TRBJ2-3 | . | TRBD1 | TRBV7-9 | CASSPSTGPDTQYF | TGTGCCAGCAGCCCCTCGACAGGGCCAGATACGCAGTATTTT
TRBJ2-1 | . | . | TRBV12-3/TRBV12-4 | CASSQEQTKTDEQFF | TGTGCCAGCAGCCAAGAGCAAACCAAAACCGATGAGCAGTTCTTC
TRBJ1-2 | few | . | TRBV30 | CAWSRAGEHGYTF | TGTGCCTGGAGTAGGGCAGGGGAGCATGGCTACACCTTC
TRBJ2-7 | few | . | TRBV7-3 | CASAALGQERKYF | TGTGCCAGCGCAGCCTTGGGGCAGGAAAGAAAGTACTTC
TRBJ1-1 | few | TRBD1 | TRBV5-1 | CASSPGTAIMNTEAFF | TGCGCCAGCAGCCCCGGGACAGCAATCATGAACACTGAAGCTTTCTTT
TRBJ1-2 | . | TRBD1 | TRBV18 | CASSPGQGVTGYTF | TGTGCCAGCTCACCAGGACAGGGAGTCACTGGCTACACCTTC
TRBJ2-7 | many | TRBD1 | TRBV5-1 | CASSLLTGGNEQYF | TGCGCCAGCAGCTTGCTGACAGGGGGCAACGAGCAGTACTTC
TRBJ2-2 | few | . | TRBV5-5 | CASSLGPVDTGELFF | TGTGCCAGCAGCTTGGGGCCCGTAGACACCGGGGAGCTGTTTTTT
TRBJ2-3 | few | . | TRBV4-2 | CASSPAGQAPSTDTQYF | TGTGCCAGCAGCCCCGCCGGGCAGGCCCCGTCTACAGATACGCAGTATTTT
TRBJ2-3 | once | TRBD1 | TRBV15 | CATSTLPPGQGIDTQYF | TGTGCCACCAGCACACTACCTCCGGGACAGGGGATCGATACGCAGTATTTT
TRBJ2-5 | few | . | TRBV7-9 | CASSSPKGTETQYF | TGTGCCAGCAGCTCGCCTAAGGGGACAGAGACCCAGTACTTC
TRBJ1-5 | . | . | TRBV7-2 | CASSSWTDQPQHF | TGTGCCAGCAGCTCATGGACAGATCAGCCCCAGCATTTT
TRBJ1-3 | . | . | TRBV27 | CASKPWAASGNTIYF | TGTGCCAGCAAACCGTGGGCAGCTTCTGGAAACACCATATATTTT
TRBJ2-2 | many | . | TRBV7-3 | CASSRDSANTGELFF | TGTGCCAGCAGCCGGGACTCAGCGAACACCGGGGAGCTGTTTTTT
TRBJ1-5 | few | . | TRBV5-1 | CASALGYGSNQPQHF | TGCGCCAGCGCCCTTGGATACGGGAGCAATCAGCCCCAGCATTTT
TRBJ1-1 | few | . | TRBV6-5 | CASTSGVRTEAFF | TGTGCCAGCACCTCCGGGGTACGGACTGAAGCTTTCTTT
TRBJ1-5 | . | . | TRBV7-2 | CASSLVVNGNQPQHF | TGTGCCAGCAGCTTAGTCGTAAACGGCAATCAGCCCCAGCATTTT
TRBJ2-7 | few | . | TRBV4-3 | CASSQAGRQGQYEQYF | TGCGCCAGCAGCCAAGCTGGGAGGCAGGGCCAGTACGAGCAGTACTTC
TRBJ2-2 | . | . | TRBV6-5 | CASSAGTTNTGELFF | TGTGCCAGCAGCGCCGGGACAACAAACACCGGGGAGCTGTTTTTT
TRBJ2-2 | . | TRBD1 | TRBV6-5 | CASRLPDRDTGELFF | TGTGCCAGCAGACTCCCGGACAGGGACACCGGGGAGCTGTTTTTT
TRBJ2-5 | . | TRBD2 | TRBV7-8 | CASSLAGRGVGETQYF | TGTGCCAGCAGCCTCGCGGGGCGGGGGGTTGGAGAGACCCAGTACTTC
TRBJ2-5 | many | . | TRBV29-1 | CSVRQQETQYF | TGCAGCGTTAGACAGCAAGAGACCCAGTACTTC
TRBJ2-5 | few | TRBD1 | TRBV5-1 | CASSGGTGIQETQYF | TGCGCCAGCAGCGGGGGGACAGGGATCCAAGAGACCCAGTACTTC
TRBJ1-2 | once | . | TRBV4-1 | CASENGVSYGYTF | TGCGCCAGCGAAAACGGAGTGAGCTATGGCTACACCTTC
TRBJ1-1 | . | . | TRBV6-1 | CASSEVGRSKAFF | TGTGCCAGCAGTGAAGTGGGGCGGAGTAAAGCTTTCTTT
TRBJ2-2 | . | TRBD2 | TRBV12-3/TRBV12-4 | CASSFGLAGNTGELFF | TGTGCCAGCAGTTTTGGGCTAGCGGGGAACACCGGGGAGCTGTTTTTT
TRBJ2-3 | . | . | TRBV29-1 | CSGGGGAGDTQYF | TGCAGCGGAGGGGGCGGGGCTGGAGATACGCAGTATTTT
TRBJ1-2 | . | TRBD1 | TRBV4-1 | CASSQPRDRDPGYTF | TGCGCCAGCAGCCAGCCCAGGGACAGGGATCCTGGCTACACCTTC
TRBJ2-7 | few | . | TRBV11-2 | CASSLVRGNYEQYF | TGTGCCAGCAGCTTAGTGCGGGGCAACTACGAGCAGTACTTC